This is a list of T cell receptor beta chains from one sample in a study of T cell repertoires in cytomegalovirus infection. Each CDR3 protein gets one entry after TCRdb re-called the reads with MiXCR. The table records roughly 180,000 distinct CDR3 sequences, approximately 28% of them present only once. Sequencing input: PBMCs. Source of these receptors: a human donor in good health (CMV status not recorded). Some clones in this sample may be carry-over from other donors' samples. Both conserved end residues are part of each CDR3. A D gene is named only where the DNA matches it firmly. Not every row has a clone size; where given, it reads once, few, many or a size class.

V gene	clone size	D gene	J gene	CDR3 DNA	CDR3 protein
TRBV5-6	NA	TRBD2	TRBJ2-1	TGTGCCAGCAGCTTAGACAGGAGCGGGGGCAATGAGCAGTTCTTC	CASSLDRSGGNEQFF
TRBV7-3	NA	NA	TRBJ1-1	TGTGCCAGCAGCTTAACTGGCGCACCGGTCGCTGAAGCTTTCTTT	CASSLTGAPVAEAFF
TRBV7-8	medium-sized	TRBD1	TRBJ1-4	TGTGCCAGCAGCGCGGGACAGGGTACAACTAATGAAAAACTGTTTTTT	CASSAGQGTTNEKLFF
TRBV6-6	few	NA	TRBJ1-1	TGTGCCAGCCAGTCACAGGGTTACACTGAAGCTTTCTTT	CASQSQGYTEAFF
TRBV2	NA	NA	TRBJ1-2	TGTGCCAGCAGTGTACAACGGCCCTATGGCTACACCTTC	CASSVQRPYGYTF
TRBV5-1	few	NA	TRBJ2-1	TGCGCCAGCAGCTTGGGTCTAGAAGATGAGCAGTTCTTC	CASSLGLEDEQFF
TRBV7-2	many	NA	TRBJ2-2	TGTGCCAGCAGCCTGATACAAGGGGAGCTGTTTTTT	CASSLIQGELFF
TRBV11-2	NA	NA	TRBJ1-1	TGTGCCAGCAGCTCAGTGGGAAGGGGCCGGAACACTGAAGCTTTCTTT	CASSSVGRGRNTEAFF
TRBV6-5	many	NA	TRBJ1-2	TGTGCCAGCAGTTACTCGTACGGGGAGAACTATGGCTACACCTTC	CASSYSYGENYGYTF
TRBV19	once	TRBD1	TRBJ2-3	TGTGCCAGTAGTACCCCTAGGGGGCTTAGCACAGATACGCAGTATTTT	CASSTPRGLSTDTQYF
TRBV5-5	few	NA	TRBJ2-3	TGTGCCAGCAGCTTGGACGGGGCCACAGATACGCAGTATTTT	CASSLDGATDTQYF
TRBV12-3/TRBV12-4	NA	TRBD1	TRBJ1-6	TGTGCCAGCACTAGGGACAGGGGGACACCCCTCCACTTT	CASTRDRGTPLHF
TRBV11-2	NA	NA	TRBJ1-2	TGTGCCAGCAGCTTAGATCGGATATGGGGCATATCTGGCTACACCTTC	CASSLDRIWGISGYTF
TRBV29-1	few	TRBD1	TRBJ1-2	TGCAGCGGGGGGGACAGGGACTATGGCTACACCTTC	CSGGDRDYGYTF
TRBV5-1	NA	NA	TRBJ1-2	TGCGCCAGCAGCCCCTGGACAGAATATGGCTACACCTTC	CASSPWTEYGYTF
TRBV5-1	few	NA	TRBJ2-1	TGCGCCAGCAGCCAGACCCGGACATTCCCTTCGGGGAATGAGCAGTTCTTC	CASSQTRTFPSGNEQFF
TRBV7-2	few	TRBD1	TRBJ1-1	TGTGCCAGCAGTTGGACAGGGCAAACTGAAGCTTTCTTT	CASSWTGQTEAFF